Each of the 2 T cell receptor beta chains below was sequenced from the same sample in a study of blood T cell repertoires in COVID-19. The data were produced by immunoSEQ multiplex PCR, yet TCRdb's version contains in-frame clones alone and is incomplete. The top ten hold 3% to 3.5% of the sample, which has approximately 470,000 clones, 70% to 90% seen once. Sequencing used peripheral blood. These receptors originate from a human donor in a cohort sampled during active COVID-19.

The CDR3 loop reads CASSRGGSNTGELFF. CDR3 in DNA: TGCGCCAGCAGCCGAGGGGGTTCGAACACCGGGGAGCTGTTTTTT. The chain uses TRBV4-1 and TRBJ2-2, with a tentative D call TRBD1 (6 bases). CDR3 size: 15 residues. CDR1 and CDR2 (germline): MGHRA, YSYEKL. Between the trimmed V and J ends, which lost 4 bases and 0 bases, there was a span of 9 bases.

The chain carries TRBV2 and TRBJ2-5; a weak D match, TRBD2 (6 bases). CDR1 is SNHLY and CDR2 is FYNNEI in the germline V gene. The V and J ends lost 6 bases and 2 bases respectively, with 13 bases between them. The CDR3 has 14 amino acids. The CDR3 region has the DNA TGTGCCAGCAGGCGGACTAAAAATCAAGAGACCCAGTACTTC. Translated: CASRRTKNQETQYF.